A single sample gave rise to the 28 T cell receptor beta chains below, sequenced in a study of blood T cells in healthy people across ages. Using a J-beta primer mix together with a sample-barcoded 5' primer, a second PCR was run for roughly 7 to 12 cycles. MiXCR, run by TCRdb on the 5' RACE reads, gives a single entry per CDR3 protein. Among some 1.7 million distinct CDR3 sequences listed, 28% were seen once. Sample: blood. These receptor sequences come from a woman aged 25 to 45 in good health.

This clonotype was counted many times. The chain couples TRBV7-2 to TRBJ2-1; TRBD2 aligns across 13 bases. The V gene's germline CDR1 is SGHTA and CDR2 FQGNSA. This CDR3 is built from 17 residues. J was trimmed by 2 bases and V by 5 bases; bases with no gene match: 6. CDR3: CASSPGLAGVPYNEQFF. The CDR3 coding sequence is TGTGCCAGCAGCCCCGGACTAGCGGGGGTCCCCTACAATGAGCAGTTCTTC.

This clonotype was seen more than once but under ten times. The chain has TRBV6-6 and TRBJ1-4; 7 positions match TRBD1. The CDR3 has 14 residues. The J segment lost 5 bases and the V segment lost 6 bases, leaving 6 bases of the junction unmatched. The germline V gene has CDR1 MNHNY and CDR2 SVGAGI (reference sequence). The DNA of the CDR3 is TGTGCCAGCAGCCGAGAACAGGGGAATGAAAAACTGTTTTTT. Protein: CASSREQGNEKLFF.

The chain couples TRBV27 to TRBJ1-2; 7 bases are shared with TRBD1. CDR3 length equals 15 residues. V trimming: 5 bases; J trimming: 8 bases; junction bases outside the gene matches: 14. Looked up from germline, CDR1 is MNHEY and CDR2 is SMNVEV (reference sequence). The chain's CDR3 is CASSPYRQGGGGYTF. The DNA of the CDR3 is TGTGCCAGCAGTCCCTACCGACAGGGTGGGGGGGGCTACACCTTC.

About this clonotype: A much larger clone lies a single base off, so this may be a read error. The chain combines TRBV7-3 with TRBJ2-6; possible D gene TRBD2, 5 bases. Germline CDR1 and CDR2: SGHTA and FQGTGA. The CDR3 length is 17 residues. The CDR3 bases are TGTGCCGGCAGCTTATACGGTGGGAGTCTCGGGGCCAACGTCCTGACTTTC. Translated, it gives CAGSLYGGSLGANVLTF. Variable domain in full (rest from reference TRBV7-3 and TRBJ2-6): GAGVSQTPSNKVTEKGKYVELRCDPISGHTALYWYRQSLGQGPEFLIYFQGTGAADDSGLPNDRFFAVRPEGSVSTLKIQRTERGDSAVYLCAGSLYGGSLGANVLTFGAGSRLTVL.

This clonotype was recorded a few times. The chain recombines TRBV20-1 with TRBJ1-4; 10 bases align to TRBD1. This CDR3 comprises 15 residues. V lost 0 bases, J lost 6 bases, and 4 bases stayed unmatched. The germline CDR1 and CDR2 sequences are DFQATT and SNEGSKA (reference sequence). The CDR3, as DNA: TGCAGTGCTAGAGATTGGACAGGGGGAGATGAAAAACTGTTTTTT. Protein sequence: CSARDWTGGDEKLFF.

This clonotype occurred a few times. The rearrangement uses TRBV29-1 and TRBJ2-5; perhaps D is TRBD1 or TRBD2 (6 bases each). The germline V and J ends were trimmed by 6 bases and 2 bases, with 10 bases remaining between them. From germline, CDR1 is SQVTM and CDR2 ANQGSEA. The CDR3 extends over 12 amino acids. Here the CDR3 reads CSVGGIQETQYF. In DNA form, the CDR3 reads TGCAGCGTGGGGGGCATTCAAGAGACCCAGTACTTC.

This chain joins TRBV11-1 and TRBJ1-2; TRBD1 matches 8 bases. The germline V gene has CDR1 SGHAT and CDR2 FQDESV (reference sequence). The V segment lost 0 bases and the J segment 8 bases; nucleotides outside the gene matches: 5. The CDR3 extends over 14 amino acids. The CDR3 loop reads CASSLAGQGKGYTF. CDR3 DNA: TGTGCCAGCAGCTTAGCCGGACAGGGCAAGGGCTACACCTTC.

This clonotype was observed a handful of times. CDR3 protein: CASSFLSGGDEQFF. CDR3 nucleotides: TGTGCCAGCAGCTTTCTCAGCGGGGGGGATGAGCAGTTCTTC. The gene calls are TRBV6-6 and TRBJ2-1; the match to TRBD2 covers 10 bases. Germline V gene lookup returns CDR1 MNHNY and CDR2 SVGAGI (reference sequence). After removal of 6 bases from V and 8 bases from J, the junction contained 7 bases not matched to a gene. The CDR3 runs to 14 residues.

The chain is built from TRBV7-8 and TRBJ2-2; D ambiguous. Germline V lookup: CDR1 SGHVS, CDR2 FQNEAQ. The V and J ends lost 5 bases and 5 bases respectively, with 15 bases between them. The CDR3 consists of 15 residues. The CDR3 protein is CASSPYHQVTGELFF. The CDR3, as DNA: TGTGCCAGCAGCCCTTACCACCAAGTTACCGGGGAGCTGTTTTTT.

The chain uses TRBV29-1 and TRBJ2-1; TRBD1 agrees at 7 bases. The CDR3 runs to 14 residues. Trimming at V came to 7 bases and at J to 10 bases, leaving 16 bases not matched to a gene. CDR1 and CDR2 (germline): SQVTM, ANQGSEA. CDR3 protein: CSAELRDRPYEQFF. CDR3 bases: TGCAGCGCTGAGCTCCGGGACAGACCCTACGAGCAGTTCTTC.

This clonotype was counted at least ten times. This chain joins TRBV5-5 and TRBJ2-6; no clear D. The V end was cut by 0 bases, the J end by 4 bases, with 11 bases between. The CDR3 is 16 amino acids. Per the germline V gene, CDR1 is SGHKS and CDR2 is YYEKEE (reference sequence). The CDR3 here is CASSLVSSIGANVLTF. The CDR3 DNA follows: TGTGCCAGCAGCTTGGTATCTAGTATAGGGGCCAACGTCCTGACTTTC.

Concerning this clonotype itself: At one of its ends the junction is not consistent with the germline gene, which may arise from a read error. The chain combines TRBV10-3 with TRBJ2-1; perhaps TRBD2 as D (7 bases). This CDR3 is 17 amino acids long. Germline CDR1 reads ENHRY; CDR2 reads SYGVKD. The CDR3 nucleotides read TGCGCCATCGGTGAGTGGGGGGGCGGGAGCTCCTACAATGAGCAGTTCTTC. This codes for CAIGEWGGGSSYNEQFF.

The chain combines TRBV9 with TRBJ2-7; a weak D match, TRBD1 (6 bases). V was trimmed by 4 bases and J by 5 bases, leaving 19 bases between them. The V gene's germline CDR1 is SGDLS and CDR2 YYNGEE. The CDR3 spans 15 residues. DNA of the CDR3: TGTGCCAGCAGCCTCCTCGACTCAGGGGCCCACGAGCAGTACTTC. The encoded protein is CASSLLDSGAHEQYF.

The rearrangement links TRBV5-1 to TRBJ2-7, with D perhaps TRBD2 (5 bases). The CDR3 has 16 residues. Trimming shortened V by 4 bases and J by 7 bases, and 24 bases separated the two germline ends. Per germline, CDR1 SGHRS and CDR2 YFSETQ. CDR3 in amino acids: CASSLTSGWTYNEQYF. The DNA for the CDR3 is TGCGCCAGCAGCCTAACGAGCGGTTGGACCTACAATGAGCAGTACTTC.

This clonotype came up a few times. The V call is TRBV13, the J call TRBJ2-1; D ambiguous. This CDR3 comprises 14 residues. Between the trimmed V and J ends, which lost 3 bases and 3 bases, there was a span of 9 bases. In germline, CDR1 is PRHDT, CDR2 FYEKMQ (reference sequence). The CDR3 region has the DNA TGTGCCAGCAGCTTGAGGAGTAACTACAATGAGCAGTTCTTC. It encodes CASSLRSNYNEQFF.

In its sample, this clonotype was seen a few times. This chain connects TRBV3-1 to TRBJ2-1, with 7 nucleotides matching TRBD2. This CDR3 region has 16 residues. V lost 2 bases and J lost 1; bases outside the gene matches: 5. In germline, CDR1 is LGHDT, CDR2 YNNKEL (reference sequence). CDR3 loop: CASSQPGLLSYNEQFF. For the CDR3, the DNA is TGTGCCAGCAGCCAACCGGGACTACTTTCCTACAATGAGCAGTTCTTC.

This clonotype has just a few counts. The junction differs from germline at one of its ends, possibly a read error. CDR3 nucleotide sequence: TGTGCCGGCAGCTTAGTCCAGGGGGCAGGCGAGCAGTACTTC. Protein sequence: CAGSLVQGAGEQYF. The chain joins TRBV7-9 to TRBJ2-5; 8 nucleotides match TRBD1. The J call is uncertain, as TRBJ2-7 better fits the DNA end. Germline CDR1 is SEHNR and CDR2 is FQNEAQ (reference sequence). CDR3 length equals 14 residues.

This clonotype was observed a handful of times. CDR3 loop: CASSLLGPTETQYF. CDR3 DNA sequence: TGTGCCAGCAGTTTATTAGGGCCAACGGAGACCCAGTACTTC. The chain has TRBV27 and TRBJ2-5, with D uncertain. Germline V gene lookup returns CDR1 MNHEY and CDR2 SMNVEV (reference sequence). V gave up 1 base and J gave up 5 bases, with 11 bases separating them. This CDR3 has 14 amino acids.

This chain joins TRBV30 and TRBJ2-5; 7 bases match TRBD2. CDR3 size: 15 residues. J lost 2 bases, V lost 4 bases, and 10 bases had no gene match. Germline CDR1 GTSNPN, CDR2 SVGIG (reference sequence). The CDR3 DNA reads as TGTGCCTGGAAAGGCGTCGGGAGGTCTCAAGAGACCCAGTACTTC. Encoded protein: CAWKGVGRSQETQYF.

This clonotype has more than one count but fewer than ten. This rearrangement joins TRBV6-2 or TRBV6-3 to TRBJ2-7; 7 nucleotides match TRBD1. The germline V gene has CDR1 MNHEY and CDR2 SVGEGT. There are 13 residues in the CDR3. The V and J ends lost 5 bases and 3 bases, in that order; junction bases with no gene match: 4. DNA for the CDR3: TGTGCCAGCAGTGGGACAGTCCGCTACGAGCAGTACTTC. It yields the protein CASSGTVRYEQYF.

A few counts support this clonotype. This chain links TRBV18 with TRBJ1-4, with 7 bases aligning to TRBD1. Germline-derived CDR1 and CDR2 are KGHSH and LQKENI. There are 16 residues in the CDR3. Trimming removed 1 base from V and 6 bases from J; junction bases left unmatched: 8. The CDR3 loop is CASSPRMPGQDEKLFF. DNA for the CDR3: TGTGCCAGCTCACCACGTATGCCCGGACAGGATGAAAAACTGTTTTTT.

This clonotype was found a few times. J is TRBJ1-5 and V is TRBV12-3 or TRBV12-4; 11 bases match TRBD1. V lost 6 bases and J lost 2; bases outside the gene matches: 3. The CDR3 runs 15 residues. This chain's CDR3 is CASSMGQGGNQPQHF. As DNA, the CDR3 is TGTGCCAGCAGCATGGGACAGGGGGGCAATCAGCCCCAGCATTTT.

Ten or more counts support this clonotype. The chain carries TRBV6-4 and TRBJ1-1, with 11 bases fitting TRBD1. This CDR3 spans 14 amino acids. J lost 7 bases, V lost 4 bases, and 5 bases had no gene match. Germline V lookup: CDR1 MRHNA, CDR2 SNTAGT. The CDR3 DNA reads TGTGCCAGCAGTGCGGACAGGGGGCCGAATGAAGCTTTCTTT. This encodes CASSADRGPNEAFF.

Remarks on this clonotype: Since a much larger clone is just one base distant, this may be a read error. The chain links TRBV5-1 to TRBJ2-6, with D perhaps TRBD1 (6 bases). Germline-derived CDR1 and CDR2 are SGHRS and YFSETQ. The CDR3 has 13 amino acids. The CDR3 DNA follows: TGCGCCAGCACCGCGCCAGGGGCCAACGTCCGGACTTTC. Protein sequence: CASTAPGANVRTF. The full variable domain, completed using reference TRBV5-1 and TRBJ2-6, is KAGVTQTPRYLIKTRGQQVTLSCSPISGHRSVSWYQQTPGQGLQFLFEYFSETQRNKGNFPGRFSGRQFSNSRSEMNVSTLELGDSALYLCASTAPGANVRTFGAGSRLTVL.

Many counts were recorded for this clonotype. This sequence joins TRBV6-5 and TRBJ2-6; D possibly corresponds to TRBD2 (7 bases). The CDR3 runs 16 residues. Germline loops: CDR1 MNHEY, CDR2 SVGAGI. The V and J ends lost 0 bases and 10 bases respectively, with 16 bases between them. This CDR3 is CASSYSGGLWRNVLTF. CDR3 DNA sequence: TGTGCCAGCAGTTACTCGGGGGGGCTCTGGAGAAACGTCCTGACTTTC.

This chain links TRBV20-1 with TRBJ1-5, with 10 bases matching TRBD1. CDR1 and CDR2 (germline): DFQATT, SNEGSKA (reference sequence). The CDR3 runs 16 residues. Germline trimming cut 6 bases from V and 2 bases from J; bases unmatched to any gene: 10. The CDR3 is CSAQTGGGMGNQPQHF. CDR3 nucleotides: TGCAGTGCGCAGACAGGGGGCGGGATGGGCAATCAGCCCCAGCATTTT.

This clonotype has just one count. This rearrangement joins TRBV6-6 to TRBJ2-1; either TRBD1 or TRBD2 may fit D (6 bases each). V gave up 0 bases and J gave up 6 bases, with 12 bases separating them. Per the germline V gene, CDR1 is MNHNY and CDR2 is SVGAGI (reference sequence). The CDR3 has 15 amino acids. CDR3 coding DNA: TGTGCCAGCAGTTACTCAGGTGGAGGGGGCAATGAGCAGTTCTTC. This gives the protein CASSYSGGGGNEQFF.

The CDR3 DNA sequence: TGTGCCAGCAGCCCCAGGGGAGCGGGGGGTTCAGATACGCAGTATTTT. Amino acids: CASSPRGAGGSDTQYF. The chain has TRBV7-2 and TRBJ2-3; TRBD2 aligns across 9 bases. This CDR3 has 16 residues. V lost 5 bases, J lost 4 bases, and 10 bases stayed unmatched. Germline lookup yields CDR1 SGHTA and CDR2 FQGNSA. Full variable domain (rest looked up from reference TRBV7-2 and TRBJ2-3): GAGVSQSPSNKVTEKGKDVELRCDPISGHTALYWYRQSLGQGLEFLIYFQGNSAPDKSGLPSDRFSAERTGGSVSTLTIQRTQQEDSAVYLCASSPRGAGGSDTQYFGPGTRLTVL.